This TCR beta chain was identified during a study of blood T cell repertoires in COVID-19. V was pared by 2 bases and J by 4 bases, with 14 bases between. The germline gives CDR1 MNHEY, CDR2 SMNVEV (reference sequence). CDR3 length: 15 residues. The data were produced by immunoSEQ multiplex PCR, yet TCRdb's version contains in-frame clones alone and is incomplete. This sample yields around 480,000 clones, of which about 87% are seen a single time; 10% to 15% belongs to the top ten. The rearrangement links TRBV27 to TRBJ1-1; TRBD1 might be the D (5 bases). The clonotype was recovered from a woman aged 50 to 60 with COVID-19, enrolled during active disease. Material: peripheral blood. The chain's CDR3 is CASSLIPAGGTEAFF. CDR3 coding DNA: TGTGCCAGCAGTTTAATCCCCGCCGGGGGCACTGAAGCTTTCTTT.